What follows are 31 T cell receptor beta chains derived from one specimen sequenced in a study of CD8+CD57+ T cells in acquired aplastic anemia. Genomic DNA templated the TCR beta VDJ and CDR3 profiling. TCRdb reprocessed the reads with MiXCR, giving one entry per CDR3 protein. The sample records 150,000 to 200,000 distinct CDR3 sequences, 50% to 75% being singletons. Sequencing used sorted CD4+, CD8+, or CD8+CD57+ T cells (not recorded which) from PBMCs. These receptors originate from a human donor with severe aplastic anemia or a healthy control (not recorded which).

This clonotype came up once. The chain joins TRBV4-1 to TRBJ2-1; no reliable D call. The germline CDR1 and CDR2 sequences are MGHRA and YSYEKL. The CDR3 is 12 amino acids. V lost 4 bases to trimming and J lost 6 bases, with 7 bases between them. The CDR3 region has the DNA TGCGCCAGCAGCCCCAGGTCCAATGAGCAGTTCTTC. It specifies CASSPRSNEQFF.

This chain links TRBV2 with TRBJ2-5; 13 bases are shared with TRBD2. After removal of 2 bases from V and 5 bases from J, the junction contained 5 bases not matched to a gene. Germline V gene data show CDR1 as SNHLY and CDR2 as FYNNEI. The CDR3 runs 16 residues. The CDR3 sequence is CASSERTSGSWETQYF. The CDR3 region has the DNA TGTGCCAGCAGTGAAAGGACTAGCGGGAGTTGGGAGACCCAGTACTTC.

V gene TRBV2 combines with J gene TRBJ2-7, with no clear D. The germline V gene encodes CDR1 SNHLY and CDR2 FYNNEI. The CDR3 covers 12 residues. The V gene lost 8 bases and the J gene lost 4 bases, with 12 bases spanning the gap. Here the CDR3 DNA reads TGTGCCAGCTCGAGGCTGGGGTACGAGCAGTACTTC. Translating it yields CASSRLGYEQYF.

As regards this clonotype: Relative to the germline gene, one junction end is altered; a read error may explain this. CDR3 sequence: CASSQDGGGRFSF. The DNA of the CDR3 is TGCGCCAGCAGCCAAGACGGAGGGGGTCGATTTTCCTTC. The V call is TRBV4-3, the J call TRBJ1-2; D possibly corresponds to TRBD1 (6 bases). The V gene's germline CDR1 is LGHNA and CDR2 YSLEER. CDR3 size: 13 residues.

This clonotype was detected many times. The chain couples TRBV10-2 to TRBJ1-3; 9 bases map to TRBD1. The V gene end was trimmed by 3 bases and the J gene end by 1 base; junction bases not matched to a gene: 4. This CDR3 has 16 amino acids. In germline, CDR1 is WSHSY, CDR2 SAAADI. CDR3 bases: TGCGCCAGCAGTGAAGGGACAGGGTTATCTGGAAACACCATATATTTT. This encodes CASSEGTGLSGNTIYF.

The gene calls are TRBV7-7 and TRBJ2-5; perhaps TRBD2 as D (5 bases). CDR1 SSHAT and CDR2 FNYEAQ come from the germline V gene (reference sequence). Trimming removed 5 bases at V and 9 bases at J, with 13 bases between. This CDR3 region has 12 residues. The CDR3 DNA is TGTGCCAGCAGCACCGCCAGGAGGCCCCAGTACTTC. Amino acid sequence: CASSTARRPQYF.

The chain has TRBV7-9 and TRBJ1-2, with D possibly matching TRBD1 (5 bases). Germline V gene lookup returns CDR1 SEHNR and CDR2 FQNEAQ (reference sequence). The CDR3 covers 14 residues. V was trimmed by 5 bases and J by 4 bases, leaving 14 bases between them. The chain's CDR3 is CASSMGGELYGYTF. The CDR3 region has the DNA TGTGCCAGCAGCATGGGGGGGGAGCTCTATGGCTACACCTTC.

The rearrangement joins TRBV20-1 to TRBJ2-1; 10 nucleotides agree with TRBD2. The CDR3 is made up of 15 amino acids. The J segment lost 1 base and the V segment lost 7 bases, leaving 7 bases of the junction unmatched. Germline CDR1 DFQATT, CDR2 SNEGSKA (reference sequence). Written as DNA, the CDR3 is TGCAGTGTAGCAGCGGGAGGGACGTCCTACAATGAGCAGTTCTTC. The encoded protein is CSVAAGGTSYNEQFF.

The DNA of the CDR3 is TGTGCCATCAACCCTGGCAGAGGGTCACCCCTCCACTTT. Protein: CAINPGRGSPLHF. The chain carries TRBV10-3 and TRBJ1-6; D ambiguous. Germline loops: CDR1 ENHRY, CDR2 SYGVKD. Trimming stripped 7 bases from V and 10 bases from J, with 14 bases between. This CDR3 contains 13 residues.

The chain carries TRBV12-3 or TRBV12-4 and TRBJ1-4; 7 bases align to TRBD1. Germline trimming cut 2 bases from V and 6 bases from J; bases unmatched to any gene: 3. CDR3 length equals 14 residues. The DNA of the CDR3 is TGTGCCAGCAGTTTAAGACAGGGTGATGAAAAACTGTTTTTT. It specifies CASSLRQGDEKLFF.

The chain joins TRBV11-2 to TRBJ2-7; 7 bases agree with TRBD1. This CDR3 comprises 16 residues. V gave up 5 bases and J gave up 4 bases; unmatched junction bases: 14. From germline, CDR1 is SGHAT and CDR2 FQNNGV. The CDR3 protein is CASSIRQGQRSYEQYF. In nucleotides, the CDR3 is TGTGCCAGCAGCATTCGACAGGGACAAAGATCGTACGAGCAGTACTTC.

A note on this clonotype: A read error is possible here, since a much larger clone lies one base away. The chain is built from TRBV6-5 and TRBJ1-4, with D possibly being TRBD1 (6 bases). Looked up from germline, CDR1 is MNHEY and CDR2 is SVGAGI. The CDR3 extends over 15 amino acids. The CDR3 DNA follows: TGTGCCTGCAGTTACTTCCAGGGGTCTAGTGAAAAACTGTTTTTT. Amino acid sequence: CACSYFQGSSEKLFF.

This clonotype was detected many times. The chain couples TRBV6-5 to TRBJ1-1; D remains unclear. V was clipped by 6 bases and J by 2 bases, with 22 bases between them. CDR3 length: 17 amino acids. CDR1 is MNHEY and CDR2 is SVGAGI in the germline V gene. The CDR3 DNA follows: TGTGCCAGCAGCGATGTAGGTGGAGGTTGGGAAAACACTGAAGCTTTCTTT. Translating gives CASSDVGGGWENTEAFF.

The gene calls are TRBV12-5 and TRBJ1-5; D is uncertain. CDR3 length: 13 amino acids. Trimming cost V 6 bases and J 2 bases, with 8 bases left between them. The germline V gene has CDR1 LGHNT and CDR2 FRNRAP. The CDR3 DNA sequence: TGTGCTAGTGGGATCGGGGGCAATCAGCCCCAGCATTTT. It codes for CASGIGGNQPQHF.

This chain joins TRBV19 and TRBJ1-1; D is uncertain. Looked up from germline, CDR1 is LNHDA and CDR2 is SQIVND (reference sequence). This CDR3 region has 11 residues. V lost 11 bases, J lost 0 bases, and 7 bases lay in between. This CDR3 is CAVVLNTEAFF. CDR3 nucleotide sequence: TGTGCCGTTGTCCTGAACACTGAAGCTTTCTTT.

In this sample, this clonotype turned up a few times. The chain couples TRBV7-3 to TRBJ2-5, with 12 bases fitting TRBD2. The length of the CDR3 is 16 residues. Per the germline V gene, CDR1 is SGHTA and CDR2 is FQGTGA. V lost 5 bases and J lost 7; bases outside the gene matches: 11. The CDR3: CASSPSGGAANPTQYF. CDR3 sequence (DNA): TGTGCCAGCAGCCCTAGCGGGGGGGCAGCTAACCCGACCCAGTACTTC.

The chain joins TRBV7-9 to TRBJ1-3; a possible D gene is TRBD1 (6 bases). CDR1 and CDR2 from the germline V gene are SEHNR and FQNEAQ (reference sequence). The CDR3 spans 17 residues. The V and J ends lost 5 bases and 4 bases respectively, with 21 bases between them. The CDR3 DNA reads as TGTGCCAGCAGCCTCCGACAGGCCACTCGACTCGGAAACACCATATATTTT. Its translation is CASSLRQATRLGNTIYF.

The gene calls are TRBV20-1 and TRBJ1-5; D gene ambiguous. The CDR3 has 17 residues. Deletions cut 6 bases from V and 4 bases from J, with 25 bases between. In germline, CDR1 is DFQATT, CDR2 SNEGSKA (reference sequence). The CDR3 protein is CSASKEGGRLGNQPQHF. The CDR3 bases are TGCAGTGCCTCAAAGGAGGGAGGGCGTTTGGGGAATCAGCCCCAGCATTTT.

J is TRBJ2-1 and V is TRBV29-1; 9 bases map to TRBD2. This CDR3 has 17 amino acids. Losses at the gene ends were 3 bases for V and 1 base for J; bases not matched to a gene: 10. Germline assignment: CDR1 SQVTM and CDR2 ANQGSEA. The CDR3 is CSVDVGRRGGSYNEQFF. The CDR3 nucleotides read TGCAGCGTTGATGTGGGGCGGCGGGGGGGGTCCTACAATGAGCAGTTCTTC.

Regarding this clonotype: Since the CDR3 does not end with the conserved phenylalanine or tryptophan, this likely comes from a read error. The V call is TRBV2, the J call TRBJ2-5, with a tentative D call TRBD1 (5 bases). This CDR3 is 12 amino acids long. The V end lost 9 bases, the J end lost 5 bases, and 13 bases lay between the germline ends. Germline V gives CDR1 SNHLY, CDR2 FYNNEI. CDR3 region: CASAGNRETQYL. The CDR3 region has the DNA TGTGCCAGTGCTGGGAACAGGGAGACCCAGTACCTC.

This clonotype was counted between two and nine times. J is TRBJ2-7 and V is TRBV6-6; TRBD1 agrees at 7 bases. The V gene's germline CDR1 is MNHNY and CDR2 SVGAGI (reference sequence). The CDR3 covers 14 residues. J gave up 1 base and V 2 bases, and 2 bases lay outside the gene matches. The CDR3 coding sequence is TGTGCCAGCAGTTACGGGGGACAGTCCTACGAGCAGTACTTC. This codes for CASSYGGQSYEQYF.

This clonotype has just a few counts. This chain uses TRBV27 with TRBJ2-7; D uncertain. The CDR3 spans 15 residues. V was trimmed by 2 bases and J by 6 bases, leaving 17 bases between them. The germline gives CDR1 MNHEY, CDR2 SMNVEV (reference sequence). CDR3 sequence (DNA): TGTGCCAGCAGTTTAAGTCCCCTCCAGATAAGCGAGCAGTACTTC. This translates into CASSLSPLQISEQYF.

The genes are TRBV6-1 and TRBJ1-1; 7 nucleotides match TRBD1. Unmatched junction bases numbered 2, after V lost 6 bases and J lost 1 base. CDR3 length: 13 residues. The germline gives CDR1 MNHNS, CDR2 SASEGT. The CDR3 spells CASRWDRNTEAFF. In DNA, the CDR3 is TGTGCCAGCAGGTGGGACAGGAACACTGAAGCTTTCTTT.

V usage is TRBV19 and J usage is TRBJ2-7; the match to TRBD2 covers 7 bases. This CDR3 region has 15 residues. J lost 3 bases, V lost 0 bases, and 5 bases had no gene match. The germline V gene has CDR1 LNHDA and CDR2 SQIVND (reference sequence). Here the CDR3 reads CASSIDLGGDYEQYF. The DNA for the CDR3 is TGTGCCAGTAGTATAGATCTTGGGGGGGACTACGAGCAGTACTTC.

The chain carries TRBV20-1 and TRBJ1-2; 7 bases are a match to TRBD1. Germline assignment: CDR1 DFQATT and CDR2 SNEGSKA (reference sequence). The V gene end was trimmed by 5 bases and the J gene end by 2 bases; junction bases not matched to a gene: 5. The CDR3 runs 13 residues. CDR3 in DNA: TGCAGTGCTGGGACAGATTTCAACTATGGCTACACCTTC. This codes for CSAGTDFNYGYTF.

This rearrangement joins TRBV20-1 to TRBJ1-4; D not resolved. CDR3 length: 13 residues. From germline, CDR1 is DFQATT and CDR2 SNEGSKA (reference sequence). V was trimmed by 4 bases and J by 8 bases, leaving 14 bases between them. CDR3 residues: CSAKVAGGEKLFF. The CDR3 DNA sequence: TGCAGTGCTAAGGTAGCAGGAGGGGAAAAACTGTTTTTT.

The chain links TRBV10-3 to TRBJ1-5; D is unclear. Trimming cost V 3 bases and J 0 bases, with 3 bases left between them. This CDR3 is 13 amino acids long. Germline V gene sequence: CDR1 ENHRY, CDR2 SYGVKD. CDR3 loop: CAISENSNQPQHF. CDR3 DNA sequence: TGTGCCATCAGTGAAAATAGCAATCAGCCCCAGCATTTT.

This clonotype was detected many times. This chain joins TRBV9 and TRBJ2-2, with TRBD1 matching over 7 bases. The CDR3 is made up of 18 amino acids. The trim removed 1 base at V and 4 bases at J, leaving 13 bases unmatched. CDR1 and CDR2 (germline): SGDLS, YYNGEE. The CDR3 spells CASSVTRDSAGFTGELFF. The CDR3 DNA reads TGTGCCAGCAGCGTAACCAGGGACAGCGCTGGTTTCACCGGGGAGCTGTTTTTT.

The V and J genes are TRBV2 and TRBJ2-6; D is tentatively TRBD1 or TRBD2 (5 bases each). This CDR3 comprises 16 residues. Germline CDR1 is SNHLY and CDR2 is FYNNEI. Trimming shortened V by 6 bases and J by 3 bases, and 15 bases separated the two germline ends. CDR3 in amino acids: CASSERGAVGANVLTF. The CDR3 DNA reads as TGTGCCAGCAGCGAGCGAGGGGCGGTTGGGGCCAACGTCCTGACTTTC.

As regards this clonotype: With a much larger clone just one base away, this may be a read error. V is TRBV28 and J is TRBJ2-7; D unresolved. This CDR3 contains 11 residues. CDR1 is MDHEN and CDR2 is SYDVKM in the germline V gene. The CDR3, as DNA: TGTGCCAGCAGTTTATCGGGCGAGCCGTACTTC. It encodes CASSLSGEPYF.

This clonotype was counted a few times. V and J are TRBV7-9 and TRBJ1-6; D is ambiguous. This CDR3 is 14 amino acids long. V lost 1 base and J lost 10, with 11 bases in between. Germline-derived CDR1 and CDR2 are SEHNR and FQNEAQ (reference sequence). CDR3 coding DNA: TGTGCCAGCAGCTTAGAAGGACTGGGGTCACCCCTCCACTTT. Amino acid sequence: CASSLEGLGSPLHF.